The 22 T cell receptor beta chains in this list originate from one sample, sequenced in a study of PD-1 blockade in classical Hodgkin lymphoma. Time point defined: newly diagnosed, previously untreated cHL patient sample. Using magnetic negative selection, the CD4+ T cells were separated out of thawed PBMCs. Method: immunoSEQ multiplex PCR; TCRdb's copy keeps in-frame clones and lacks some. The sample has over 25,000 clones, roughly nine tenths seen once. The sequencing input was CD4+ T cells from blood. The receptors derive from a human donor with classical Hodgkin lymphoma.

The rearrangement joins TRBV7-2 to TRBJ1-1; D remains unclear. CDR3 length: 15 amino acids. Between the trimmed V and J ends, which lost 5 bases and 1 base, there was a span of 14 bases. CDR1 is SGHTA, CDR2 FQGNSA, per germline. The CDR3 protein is CASSPWTRSNTEAFF. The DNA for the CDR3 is TGTGCCAGCAGCCCCTGGACCAGGTCGAACACTGAAGCTTTCTTT.

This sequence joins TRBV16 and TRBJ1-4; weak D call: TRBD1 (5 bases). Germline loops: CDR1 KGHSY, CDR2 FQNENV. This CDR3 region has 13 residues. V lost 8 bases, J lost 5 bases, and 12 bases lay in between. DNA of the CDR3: TGTGCCAGCTCAGGGAAGGGGAATGAAAAACTGTTTTTT. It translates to CASSGKGNEKLFF.

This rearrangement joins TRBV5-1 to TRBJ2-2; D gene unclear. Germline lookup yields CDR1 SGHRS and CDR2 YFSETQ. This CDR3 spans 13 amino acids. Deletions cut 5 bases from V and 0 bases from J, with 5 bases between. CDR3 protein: CASRVANTGELFF. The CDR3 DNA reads TGCGCCAGCAGGGTGGCGAACACCGGGGAGCTGTTTTTT.

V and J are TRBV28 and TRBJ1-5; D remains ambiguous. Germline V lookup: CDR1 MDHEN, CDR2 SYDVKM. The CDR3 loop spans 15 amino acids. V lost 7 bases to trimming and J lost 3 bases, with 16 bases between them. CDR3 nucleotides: TGTGCCAGCATTCCATTCCCGAGCAACAATCAGCCCCAGCATTTT. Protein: CASIPFPSNNQPQHF. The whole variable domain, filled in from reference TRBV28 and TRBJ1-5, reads DVKVTQSSRYLVKRTGEKVFLECVQDMDHENMFWYRQDPGLGLRLIYFSYDVKMKEKGDIPEGYSVSREKKERFSLILESASTNQTSMYLCASIPFPSNNQPQHFGDGTRLSIL.

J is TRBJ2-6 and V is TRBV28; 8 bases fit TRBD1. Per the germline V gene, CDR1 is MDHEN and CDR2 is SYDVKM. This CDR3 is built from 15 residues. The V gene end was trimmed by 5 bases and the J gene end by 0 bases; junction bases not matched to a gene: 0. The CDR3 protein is CASSDRGSGANVLTF. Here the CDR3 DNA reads TGTGCCAGCAGTGACAGGGGCTCTGGGGCCAACGTCCTGACTTTC.

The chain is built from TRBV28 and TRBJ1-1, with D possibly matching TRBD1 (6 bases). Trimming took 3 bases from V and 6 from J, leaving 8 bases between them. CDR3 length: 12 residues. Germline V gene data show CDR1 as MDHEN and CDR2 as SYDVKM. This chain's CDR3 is CASSLNRAEAFF. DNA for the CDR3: TGTGCCAGCAGTTTGAACAGGGCTGAAGCTTTCTTT.

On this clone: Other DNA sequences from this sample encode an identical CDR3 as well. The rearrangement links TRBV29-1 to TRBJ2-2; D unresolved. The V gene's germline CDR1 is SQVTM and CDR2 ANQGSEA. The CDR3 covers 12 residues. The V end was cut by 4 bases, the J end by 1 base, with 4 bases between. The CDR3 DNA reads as TGCAGCGTTGCCCAGAACACCGGGGAGCTGTTTTTT. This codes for CSVAQNTGELFF.

The CDR3 loop reads CASSRGNYGELFF. CDR3 DNA sequence: TGTGCCAGCAGCCGAGGAAACTACGGGGAGCTGTTTTTT. The chain has TRBV14 and TRBJ2-2; D unresolved. The CDR3 loop spans 13 amino acids. Germline values: CDR1 SGHDN, CDR2 FVKESK. Between the trimmed V and J ends, which lost 4 bases and 7 bases, there was a span of 10 bases.

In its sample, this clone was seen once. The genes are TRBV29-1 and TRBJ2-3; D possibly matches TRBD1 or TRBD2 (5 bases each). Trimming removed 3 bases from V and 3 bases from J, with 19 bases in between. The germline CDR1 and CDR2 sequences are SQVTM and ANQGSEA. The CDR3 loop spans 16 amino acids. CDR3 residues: CSVDGHPDGGTDTQYF. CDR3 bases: TGCAGCGTTGATGGACACCCCGATGGGGGTACAGATACGCAGTATTTT.

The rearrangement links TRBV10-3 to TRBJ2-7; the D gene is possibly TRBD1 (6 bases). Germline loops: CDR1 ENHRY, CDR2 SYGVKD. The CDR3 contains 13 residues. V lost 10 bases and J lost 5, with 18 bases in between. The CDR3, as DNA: TGTGCCAACGCACAGGGCGAGTTCCACGAGCAGTACTTC. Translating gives CANAQGEFHEQYF.

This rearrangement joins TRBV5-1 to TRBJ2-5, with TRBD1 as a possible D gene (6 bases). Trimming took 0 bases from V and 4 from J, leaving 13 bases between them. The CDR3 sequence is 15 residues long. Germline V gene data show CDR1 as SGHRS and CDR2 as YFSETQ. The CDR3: CASSLGPGVGETQYF. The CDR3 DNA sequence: TGCGCCAGCAGCTTGGGACCAGGGGTGGGAGAGACCCAGTACTTC.

CDR3 loop: CASDREGLEQYF. In DNA form, the CDR3 reads TGTGCCAGCGACCGTGAGGGGCTGGAGCAGTACTTC. This chain connects TRBV28 to TRBJ2-7, with D tentatively TRBD1 or TRBD2 (5 bases each). The CDR3 is 12 amino acids. V lost 8 bases to trimming and J lost 7 bases, with 15 bases between them. Germline lookup yields CDR1 MDHEN and CDR2 SYDVKM.

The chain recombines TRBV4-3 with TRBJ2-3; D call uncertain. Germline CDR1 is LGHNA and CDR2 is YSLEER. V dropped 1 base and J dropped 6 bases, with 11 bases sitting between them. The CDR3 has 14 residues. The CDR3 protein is CASSQAVTSDTQYF. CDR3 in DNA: TGCGCCAGCAGCCAAGCAGTGACTTCGGATACGCAGTATTTT.

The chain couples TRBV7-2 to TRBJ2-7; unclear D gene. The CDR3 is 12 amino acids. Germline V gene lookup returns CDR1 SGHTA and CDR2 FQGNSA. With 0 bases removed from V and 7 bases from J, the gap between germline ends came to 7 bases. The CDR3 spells CASSLALQEQYF. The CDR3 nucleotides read TGTGCCAGCAGCTTAGCGCTCCAGGAGCAGTACTTC.

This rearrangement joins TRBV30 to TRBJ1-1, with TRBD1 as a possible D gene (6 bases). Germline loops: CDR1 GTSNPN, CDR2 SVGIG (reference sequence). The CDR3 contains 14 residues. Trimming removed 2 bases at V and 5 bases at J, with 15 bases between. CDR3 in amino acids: CAWSPGVMGTEAFF. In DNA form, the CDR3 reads TGTGCCTGGAGTCCAGGGGTAATGGGGACTGAAGCTTTCTTT.

The CDR3 is CASRPRDRLNTEAFF. For the CDR3, the DNA is TGTGCCAGCAGACCTCGGGACAGGTTGAACACTGAAGCTTTCTTT. This chain connects TRBV7-9 to TRBJ1-1; TRBD1 agrees at 8 bases. After removal of 6 bases from V and 0 bases from J, the junction contained 6 bases not matched to a gene. Per the germline V gene, CDR1 is SEHNR and CDR2 is FQNEAQ (reference sequence). The CDR3 covers 15 residues. The variable domain in full, completed from reference TRBV7-9 and TRBJ1-1, reads DTGVSQNPRHKITKRGQNVTFRCDPISEHNRLYWYRQTLGQGPEFLTYFQNEAQLEKSRLLSDRFSAERPKGSFSTLEIQRTEQGDSAMYLCASRPRDRLNTEAFFGQGTRLTVV.

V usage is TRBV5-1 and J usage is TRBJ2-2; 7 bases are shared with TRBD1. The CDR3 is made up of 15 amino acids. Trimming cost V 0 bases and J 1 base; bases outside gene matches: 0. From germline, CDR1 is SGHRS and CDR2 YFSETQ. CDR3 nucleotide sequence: TGCGCCAGCAGCTTGGGGACAGGGAACACCGGGGAGCTGTTTTTT. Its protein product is CASSLGTGNTGELFF.

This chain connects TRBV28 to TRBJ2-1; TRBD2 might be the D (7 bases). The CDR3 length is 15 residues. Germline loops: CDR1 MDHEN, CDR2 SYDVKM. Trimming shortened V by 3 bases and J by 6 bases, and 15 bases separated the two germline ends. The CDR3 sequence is CASSLPGGPGNEQFF. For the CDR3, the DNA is TGTGCCAGCAGTTTGCCCGGGGGGCCGGGCAATGAGCAGTTCTTC. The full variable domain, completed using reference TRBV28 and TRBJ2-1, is DVKVTQSSRYLVKRTGEKVFLECVQDMDHENMFWYRQDPGLGLRLIYFSYDVKMKEKGDIPEGYSVSREKKERFSLILESASTNQTSMYLCASSLPGGPGNEQFFGPGTRLTVL.

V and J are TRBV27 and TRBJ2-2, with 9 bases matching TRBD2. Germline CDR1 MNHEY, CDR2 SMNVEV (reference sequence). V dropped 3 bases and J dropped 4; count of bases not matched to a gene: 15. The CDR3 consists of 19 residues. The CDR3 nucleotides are TGTGCCAGCAGTTTTTCGGGACTAGCAGCGGTAGGGAGCACCGGGGAGCTGTTTTTT. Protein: CASSFSGLAAVGSTGELFF.

The CDR3 reads CASQETEGGGSTDTQYF. In DNA, the CDR3 is TGTGCCAGCCAAGAGACGGAGGGGGGAGGTTCCACAGATACGCAGTATTTT. The rearrangement uses TRBV9 and TRBJ2-3; the D gene could be TRBD1 or TRBD2 (6 bases each). The CDR3 has 17 amino acids. The germline V and J ends were trimmed by 7 bases and 2 bases, with 23 bases remaining between them. The germline gives CDR1 SGDLS, CDR2 YYNGEE.

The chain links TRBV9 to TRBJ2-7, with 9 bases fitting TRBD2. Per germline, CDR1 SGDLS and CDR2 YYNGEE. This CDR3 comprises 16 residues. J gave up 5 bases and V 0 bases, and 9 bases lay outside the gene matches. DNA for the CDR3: TGTGCCAGCAGCGTAGGTCTTAGCGGGAGTCCCAACGAGCAGTACTTC. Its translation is CASSVGLSGSPNEQYF.

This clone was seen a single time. The CDR3 reads CASSFELGHNFSGNTIYF. DNA of the CDR3: TGTGCCAGCAGTTTCGAGCTGGGACACAACTTCTCTGGAAACACCATATATTTT. This chain joins TRBV7-7 and TRBJ1-3; TRBD1 is a possible D gene (6 bases). V dropped 6 bases and J dropped 0 bases, with 21 bases sitting between them. From germline, CDR1 is SSHAT and CDR2 FNYEAQ (reference sequence). CDR3 size: 18 residues. Variable domain in full (rest from reference TRBV7-7 and TRBJ1-3): GAGVSQSPRYKVTKRGQDVTLRCDPISSHATLYWYQQALGQGPEFLTYFNYEAQPDKSGLPSDRFSAERPEGSISTLTIQRTEQRDSAMYRCASSFELGHNFSGNTIYFGEGSWLTVV.